These 29 T cell receptor beta chains came from one sample sequenced in a study of T cells after somatic rescue of genetic block. Sequencing used immunoSEQ multiplex PCR; TCRdb keeps in-frame clones, though not all of them. The table lists approximately 65,000 clones, 85% to 95% of them singletons. The specimen sequenced was peripheral blood mononuclear cells (PBMCs). Receptor source: a man aged 40-50 years.

The chain has TRBV7-8 and TRBJ2-2; 9 bases align to TRBD2. This CDR3 has 14 residues. Germline-derived CDR1 and CDR2 are SGHVS and FQNEAQ. Germline trimming cut 4 bases from V and 4 bases from J; bases unmatched to any gene: 1. The CDR3 sequence is CASSYSGSTGELFF. DNA for the CDR3: TGTGCCAGCAGCTATAGCGGGAGCACCGGGGAGCTGTTTTTT.

This sequence joins TRBV7-9 and TRBJ2-5; 7 nucleotides align to TRBD1. In germline, CDR1 is SEHNR, CDR2 FQNEAQ (reference sequence). The CDR3 covers 15 residues. The ends lost 3 bases at V and 2 bases at J; junction bases unmatched: 6. CDR3 nucleotides: TGTGCCAGCAGCTTCGCGAGGGACAGACAAGAGACCCAGTACTTC. Its protein is CASSFARDRQETQYF.

V usage is TRBV30 and J usage is TRBJ2-2; TRBD1 matches at 8 bases. V dropped 4 bases and J dropped 8; count of bases not matched to a gene: 9. The V gene's germline CDR1 is GTSNPN and CDR2 SVGIG (reference sequence). This CDR3 has 14 amino acids. CDR3 amino acids: CAWTPVTGGGELFF. The DNA for the CDR3 is TGTGCCTGGACCCCTGTCACAGGGGGTGGGGAGCTGTTTTTT.

The V call is TRBV7-2, the J call TRBJ2-1; the D is unclear. CDR1 SGHTA and CDR2 FQGNSA come from the germline V gene. Trimming took off 1 base at V and 13 bases at J, with 11 bases between the two ends. This CDR3 contains 12 residues. The CDR3 loop reads CASSLEDLNQFF. For the CDR3, the DNA is TGTGCCAGCAGCTTAGAGGACCTCAACCAGTTCTTC.

The chain combines TRBV6-1 with TRBJ1-5; D unclear. V shed 0 bases and J shed 3 bases, with 12 bases lying between them. The CDR3 length is 16 residues. The germline V gene encodes CDR1 MNHNS and CDR2 SASEGT. CDR3 nucleotide sequence: TGTGCCAGCAGTGAAGCGCGCGGGTCCCCCAATCAGCCCCAGCATTTT. This gives the protein CASSEARGSPNQPQHF.

The rearrangement joins TRBV5-6 to TRBJ1-6; TRBD1 agrees at 9 bases. Germline-derived CDR1 and CDR2 are SGHDT and YYEEEE. Trimming at V came to 4 bases and at J to 7 bases, leaving 9 bases not matched to a gene. This CDR3 spans 16 amino acids. The CDR3 is CASSPSGTGRNSPLHF. The CDR3 DNA reads as TGTGCCAGCAGCCCATCTGGGACAGGGAGAAATTCACCCCTCCACTTT. Full variable domain (missing parts from reference TRBV5-6 and TRBJ1-6): DAGVTQSPTHLIKTRGQQVTLRCSPKSGHDTVSWYQQALGQGPQFIFQYYEEEERQRGNFPDRFSGHQFPNYSSELNVNALLLGDSALYLCASSPSGTGRNSPLHFGNGTRLTVT.

The chain uses TRBV11-2 and TRBJ2-7; TRBD2 is a possible D gene (5 bases). V shed 4 bases and J shed 5 bases, with 15 bases lying between them. CDR1 and CDR2 from the germline V gene are SGHAT and FQNNGV. The CDR3 consists of 14 residues. The CDR3 protein is CASSWTDFGDEQYF. DNA for the CDR3: TGTGCCAGCAGCTGGACTGACTTCGGGGACGAGCAGTACTTC.

The chain is built from TRBV10-3 and TRBJ1-1; D is uncertain. V was cut by 5 bases and J by 4 bases, with 14 bases left in between. CDR1 ENHRY and CDR2 SYGVKD come from the germline V gene. This CDR3 region has 14 residues. The CDR3 nucleotides are TGTGCCATCAGTCGAAGTACGGGCAGCACTGAAGCTTTCTTT. It is translated as CAISRSTGSTEAFF.

The V gene is TRBV9, the J gene TRBJ2-3, with TRBD2 identical over 7 bases. CDR3 length: 15 residues. CDR1 is SGDLS, CDR2 YYNGEE, per germline. With 1 base clipped from V and 7 bases from J, the junction kept 9 bases outside the gene matches. Written as DNA, the CDR3 is TGTGCCAGCAGCGTAAGCGGGAATCAATTGAATACGCAGTATTTT. Translating gives CASSVSGNQLNTQYF.

The rearrangement uses TRBV6-4 and TRBJ2-1, with D possibly matching TRBD1 (8 bases). V gave up 0 bases and J gave up 6 bases, with 12 bases separating them. The CDR3 loop spans 15 amino acids. The germline gives CDR1 MRHNA, CDR2 SNTAGT. For the CDR3, the DNA is TGTGCCAGCAGTGACTCGACAGGGGAGGGCAATGAGCAGTTCTTC. It is translated as CASSDSTGEGNEQFF.

The chain has TRBV4-2 and TRBJ2-7, with TRBD2 matching over 8 bases. Unmatched junction bases numbered 11, after V lost 0 bases and J lost 1 base. Germline-derived CDR1 and CDR2 are LGHNA and YNFKEQ. The CDR3 runs 18 residues. As DNA, the CDR3 is TGTGCCAGCAGCCAAGATTTTGGAGGGTCGGGAGGGTCCTACGAGCAGTACTTC. It is translated as CASSQDFGGSGGSYEQYF.

J is TRBJ2-2 and V is TRBV11-3, with 8 bases lining up with TRBD1. Germline V CDR1 and CDR2: SGHNT, YENEEA. Trimming removed 6 bases from V and 2 bases from J; junction bases left unmatched: 8. The CDR3 consists of 16 residues. This CDR3 reads CASRRSGQGNTGELFF. CDR3 in DNA: TGTGCCAGCAGACGAAGTGGACAGGGAAACACCGGGGAGCTGTTTTTT.

V and J are TRBV18 and TRBJ1-1; D call uncertain. Germline V gene sequence: CDR1 KGHSH, CDR2 LQKENI. The V and J ends lost 0 bases and 1 base respectively, with 6 bases between them. This CDR3 has 14 amino acids. CDR3 coding DNA: TGTGCCAGCTCACCACCGGCGGGGAACACTGAAGCTTTCTTT. It is translated as CASSPPAGNTEAFF.

This rearrangement joins TRBV19 to TRBJ2-1, with 8 bases matching TRBD1. The V gene's germline CDR1 is LNHDA and CDR2 SQIVND (reference sequence). The CDR3 consists of 15 residues. J lost 8 bases, V lost 8 bases, and 14 bases had no gene match. CDR3: CASERTGTGSYEQFF. As DNA, the CDR3 is TGTGCCAGTGAACGTACCGGGACAGGTAGTTATGAGCAGTTCTTC.

The rearrangement links TRBV6-5 to TRBJ1-6; the match to TRBD1 covers 7 bases. The CDR3 spans 13 residues. Trimming at V came to 6 bases and at J to 8 bases, leaving 4 bases not matched to a gene. Germline V gene lookup returns CDR1 MNHEY and CDR2 SVGAGI. Written as DNA, the CDR3 is TGTGCCAGCAGAAGAACAGGGGATTCACCCCTCCACTTT. This codes for CASRRTGDSPLHF.

The sample holds one count of this clone. J is TRBJ2-7 and V is TRBV6-1; 10 bases match TRBD1. The trim removed 2 bases at V and 6 bases at J, leaving 7 bases unmatched. The CDR3 is 15 amino acids. Germline V CDR1 and CDR2: MNHNS, SASEGT. The CDR3 reads CASSETGTGAVEQYF. For the CDR3, the DNA is TGTGCCAGCAGTGAAACCGGGACAGGGGCGGTCGAGCAGTACTTC.

The rearrangement joins TRBV19 to TRBJ1-6; 7 nucleotides agree with TRBD1. V trimming: 9 bases; J trimming: 7 bases; junction bases outside the gene matches: 9. The V gene's germline CDR1 is LNHDA and CDR2 SQIVND (reference sequence). This CDR3 contains 14 residues. CDR3 amino acids: CASSPAGGNSPLHF. In DNA, the CDR3 is TGTGCCAGCAGTCCAGCAGGGGGAAATTCACCCCTCCACTTT.

The chain combines TRBV27 with TRBJ1-2; 7 bases align to TRBD1. Germline loops: CDR1 MNHEY, CDR2 SMNVEV (reference sequence). Germline trimming cut 6 bases from V and 7 bases from J; bases unmatched to any gene: 14. CDR3 length equals 15 residues. CDR3 in amino acids: CASSRHDREGVGYTF. In nucleotides, the CDR3 is TGTGCCAGCAGCCGACACGACAGGGAAGGGGTTGGCTACACCTTC.

The rearrangement joins TRBV5-6 to TRBJ2-1; 7 bases map to TRBD1. In germline, CDR1 is SGHDT, CDR2 YYEEEE. With V trimmed by 1 base and J by 2 bases, 3 bases remained unmatched. The length of the CDR3 is 15 residues. The CDR3 DNA sequence: TGTGCCAGCAGCTTGTTGGGGACAGCCTACAATGAGCAGTTCTTC. Translating gives CASSLLGTAYNEQFF.

V gene TRBV10-3 combines with J gene TRBJ2-3, with 7 bases lining up with TRBD2. The CDR3 is 14 residues long. With V trimmed by 5 bases and J by 6 bases, 8 bases remained unmatched. Germline CDR1 and CDR2: ENHRY and SYGVKD. The DNA of the CDR3 is TGTGCCATCAGTTCCACGGGAGGAGAGGATACGCAGTATTTT. Its protein product is CAISSTGGEDTQYF.

V usage is TRBV5-1 and J usage is TRBJ2-3; TRBD2 agrees at 8 bases. In germline, CDR1 is SGHRS, CDR2 YFSETQ. This CDR3 has 16 amino acids. J gave up 6 bases and V 0 bases, and 9 bases lay outside the gene matches. The CDR3: CASSLGRGGQGDTQYF. CDR3 DNA: TGCGCCAGCAGCTTGGGCCGGGGGGGCCAAGGGGATACGCAGTATTTT.

This clone was seen once. The rearrangement uses TRBV6-5 and TRBJ2-1; TRBD1 or TRBD2 may be the D gene (6 bases each). The CDR3 extends over 12 amino acids. V was shortened by 8 bases and J by 4 bases, with 9 bases between the two germline ends. Germline V gene sequence: CDR1 MNHEY, CDR2 SVGAGI. Here the CDR3 DNA reads TGTGCCAGCCGGAGGGGGTACAATGAGCAGTTCTTC. This translates into CASRRGYNEQFF.

CDR3 protein: CASSSEGDGGELFF. The CDR3 coding sequence is TGCGCCAGCAGCTCGGAGGGGGACGGCGGGGAGCTGTTTTTT. This rearrangement joins TRBV5-1 to TRBJ2-2; the D call may be TRBD1 or TRBD2 (6 bases each). The V gene lost 3 bases and the J gene lost 7 bases, with 13 bases spanning the gap. CDR1 SGHRS and CDR2 YFSETQ come from the germline V gene. This CDR3 has 14 residues.

This chain uses TRBV7-9 with TRBJ2-3; D is possibly TRBD2 (6 bases). The CDR3 sequence is 15 residues long. In germline, CDR1 is SEHNR, CDR2 FQNEAQ (reference sequence). Deletions cut 6 bases from V and 2 bases from J, with 15 bases between. CDR3 region: CASRSRGRTTDTQYF. CDR3 in DNA: TGTGCCAGCAGGTCCCGGGGGAGGACCACAGATACGCAGTATTTT. Full variable domain (rest looked up from reference TRBV7-9 and TRBJ2-3): DTGVSQNPRHKITKRGQNVTFRCDPISEHNRLYWYRQTLGQGPEFLTYFQNEAQLEKSRLLSDRFSAERPKGSFSTLEIQRTEQGDSAMYLCASRSRGRTTDTQYFGPGTRLTVL.

This chain's CDR3 is CASSHAPGRPPHEQYF. DNA of the CDR3: TGTGCCAGCAGCCATGCCCCGGGGAGACCACCCCACGAGCAGTACTTC. J is TRBJ2-5 and V is TRBV4-2; D is possibly TRBD2 (5 bases). The better agreement between TRBJ2-7 and the DNA end casts doubt on the J call. The CDR3 length is 16 residues. In germline, CDR1 is LGHNA, CDR2 YNFKEQ.

The V gene is TRBV6-5, the J gene TRBJ1-5, with D possibly being TRBD1 (6 bases). Germline CDR1 reads MNHEY; CDR2 reads SVGAGI. The CDR3 spans 15 residues. Trimming took 4 bases from V and 3 from J, leaving 13 bases between them. The CDR3 nucleotides read TGTGCCAGCAGTTGGAAACAGGGTCTCAATCAGCCCCAGCATTTT. Translated: CASSWKQGLNQPQHF.

CDR3 sequence reads: CASSPRGQETQYF. The CDR3 nucleotides are TGTGCCAGCTCACCACGGGGCCAAGAGACCCAGTACTTC. The chain is built from TRBV18 and TRBJ2-5; D is undetermined. V lost 1 base to trimming and J lost 1 base, with 4 bases between them. The germline V gene has CDR1 KGHSH and CDR2 LQKENI. The CDR3 contains 13 residues.

The chain is built from TRBV27 and TRBJ1-3; unclear D gene. CDR1 and CDR2 from the germline V gene are MNHEY and SMNVEV (reference sequence). The V and J ends lost 3 bases and 2 bases respectively, with 5 bases between them. The length of the CDR3 is 13 residues. CDR3 coding DNA: TGTGCCAGCAGTTTCGCTGCTGGAAACACCATATATTTT. Residues: CASSFAAGNTIYF.

The CDR3: CASSVGTSPSYNEQFF. CDR3 in DNA: TGCGCCAGCAGCGTAGGGACTTCGCCTTCCTACAATGAGCAGTTCTTC. The rearrangement links TRBV5-1 to TRBJ2-1, with D possibly being TRBD2 (6 bases). CDR1 and CDR2 from the germline V gene are SGHRS and YFSETQ. The CDR3 consists of 16 residues. V gave up 4 bases and J gave up 1 base, with 15 bases separating them.